The clone carrying this TCR beta chain has a single count. Trimming took 0 bases from V and 1 from J; bases not matched to a gene: 5. The V gene's germline CDR1 is SGHTA and CDR2 FQGNSA. The CDR3 extends over 17 amino acids. The entry originates in a study of metastatic and nonmetastatic thyroid tumors. In the authors' workflow: The distant-metastasis classifier for papillary thyroid cancer was built from CDR3 differences across clinicopathological groups. TCRdb re-called clones via MiXCR from the PCR reads. Clone size and V and J calls follow TCRdb, not the original study. Among some 19,000 clones listed, 30% to 40% were seen once. None of the patients had undergone any treatment ahead of thyroid surgery.

Sequences were obtained from tumor tissue. This clonotype was obtained from a female donor with papillary thyroid cancer or a benign thyroid nodule (not recorded which). Some clones in this sample may be carry-over from other donors' samples. V is TRBV7-2 and J is TRBJ2-5; TRBD2 aligns across 10 bases. CDR3 sequence: CASSLARLAGVQETQYF. DNA of the CDR3: TGTGCCAGCAGCTTAGCGCGGCTAGCGGGAGTCCAAGAGACCCAGTACTTC.